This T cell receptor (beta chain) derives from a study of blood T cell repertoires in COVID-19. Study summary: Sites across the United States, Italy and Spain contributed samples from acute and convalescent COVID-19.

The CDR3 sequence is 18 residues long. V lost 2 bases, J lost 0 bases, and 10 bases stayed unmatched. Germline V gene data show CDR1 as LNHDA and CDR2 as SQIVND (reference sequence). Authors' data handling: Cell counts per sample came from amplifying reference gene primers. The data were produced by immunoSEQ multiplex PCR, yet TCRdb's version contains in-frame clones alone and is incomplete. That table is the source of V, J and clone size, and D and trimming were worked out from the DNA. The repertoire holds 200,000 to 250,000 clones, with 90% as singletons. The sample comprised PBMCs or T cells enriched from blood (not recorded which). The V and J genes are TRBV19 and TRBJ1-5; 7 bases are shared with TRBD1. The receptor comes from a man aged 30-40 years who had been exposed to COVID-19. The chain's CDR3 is CASSIKQGMRDSNQPQHF. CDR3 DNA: TGTGCCAGTAGTATAAAACAGGGGATGAGGGATAGCAATCAGCCCCAGCATTTT.